This T cell receptor (beta chain) emerged from a study of T cells in Graves' hyperthyroidism and ophthalmopathy. Study-wide points: Blood also carried most thyroid clonotypes expanded above 0.001.

There were TCR beta CDR3 regions amplified from RNA transcripts. An initial round of RT-PCR targeting the TCR CDR3 relied on the HTBI primer set. TCRdb recomputed calls from the multiplex PCR reads with MiXCR, one row per CDR3 protein. The sample includes fewer than 250,000 distinct CDR3 sequences, around 24% seen only once; the top ten take around 32%. The cohort's ophthalmopathy patients, a group with duration under 3 months, had a Clinical Activity Score of at least 3 and a NOSPECS grade of at least 4. It was uncontrolled infection, other autoimmune disease, pregnancy or lactation that excluded patients. Fresh 10 ml peripheral blood yielded PBMCs. This clonotype appeared many times. The target antigen is unknown. V was pared by 6 bases and J by 5 bases, with 10 bases of the junction left unmatched. The CDR3 runs to 14 residues. Germline V gene data show CDR1 as MDHEN and CDR2 as SYDVKM.

The sample comprised blood. The V and J genes are TRBV28 and TRBJ2-7, with 7 positions matching TRBD1. The sequence came from a middle-aged woman with Graves' ophthalmopathy. The CDR3 loop reads CASSATTGDDEQYF. The DNA of the CDR3 is TGTGCCAGCAGCGCTACAACAGGGGACGACGAGCAGTACTTC. The full variable domain, its missing parts supplied by reference TRBV28 and TRBJ2-7, is DVKVTQSSRYLVKRTGEKVFLECVQDMDHENMFWYRQDPGLGLRLIYFSYDVKMKEKGDIPEGYSVSREKKERFSLILESASTNQTSMYLCASSATTGDDEQYFGPGTRLTVT.